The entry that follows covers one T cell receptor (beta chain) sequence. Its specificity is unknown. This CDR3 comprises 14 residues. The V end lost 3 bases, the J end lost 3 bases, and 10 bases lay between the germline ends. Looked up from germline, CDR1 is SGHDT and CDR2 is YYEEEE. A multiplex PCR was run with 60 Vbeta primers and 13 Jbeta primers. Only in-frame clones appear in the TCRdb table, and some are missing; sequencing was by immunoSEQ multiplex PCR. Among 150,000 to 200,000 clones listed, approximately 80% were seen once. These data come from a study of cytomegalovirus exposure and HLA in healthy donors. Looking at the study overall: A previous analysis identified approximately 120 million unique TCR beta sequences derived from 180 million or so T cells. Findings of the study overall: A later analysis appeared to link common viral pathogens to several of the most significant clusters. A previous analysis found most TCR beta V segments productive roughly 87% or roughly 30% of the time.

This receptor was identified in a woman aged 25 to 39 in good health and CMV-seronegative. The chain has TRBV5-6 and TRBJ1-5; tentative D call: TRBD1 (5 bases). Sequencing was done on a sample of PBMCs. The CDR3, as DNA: TGTGCCAGCAGCTCCTCGGGGGTCAATCAGCCCCAGCATTTT. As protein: CASSSSGVNQPQHF.